This TCR beta chain is drawn from a study of blood T cell repertoires in COVID-19. Overall study: T cells, B-cell-depleted T cells, or PBMCs supplied cDNA or gDNA.

TCRdb keeps only in-frame clones here, not all; method: immunoSEQ multiplex PCR. This table holds 400,000 or so clones, 70% to 90% found once. The receptor was isolated from a man aged 18 to 29 with COVID-19, enrolled during active disease. The sample comprised peripheral blood.

The CDR3, as DNA: TGCACCAGCAGCGGCCCCAGGGATAAAATTAACTACGAGCAGTACTTC. This encodes CTSSGPRDKINYEQYF. This rearrangement joins TRBV1 to TRBJ2-7; the tabulated D call, TRBD1, remains unverified against the DNA. TRBV1 is deemed a pseudogene. This CDR3 has 16 amino acids.